The present T cell receptor beta chain was sequenced within a study of T cell responses to AZD1222 COVID-19 vaccine. Turning to this clone: Its antigen is undetermined.

The study, taken as a whole, reports: The CD4 TCRs associated with vaccination extended across spike and predominated at 160-218 and 743-854. Nearly half of the spike-specific TCRs reportedly recognize variant regions that carry no mutations. The donor cohort was predominantly white British with a female majority, and clonal diversity may have been underestimated. Seropositive status at baseline applied to only a handful of AZD1222 recipients.

Sequenced by immunoSEQ multiplex PCR; TCRdb stores in-frame clones only, minus some. Here the sample spans approximately 150,000 clones, 88% being singletons. The CDR3 has 11 residues. The V gene's germline CDR1 is SQVTM and CDR2 ANQGSEA. This specimen was peripheral blood, taken on day 0 of MenACWY control vaccination. The chain links TRBV29-1 to TRBJ2-1; perhaps TRBD2 as D (6 bases). The TCR sequence derives from an adult in good health. DNA of the CDR3: TGCAAAGGGACTGTATTAGGCGGGCAGTTCTTC. Amino acid sequence: CKGTVLGGQFF.